This is a list of T cell receptor beta chains from one sample in a study of blood T cell repertoires in COVID-19. The repertoire was sequenced with immunoSEQ multiplex PCR; TCRdb's copy has only in-frame clones and lacks some. Here the sample spans some 67,000 clones, nearly 80% being singletons. Sequencing was done on a sample of peripheral blood. The receptor set was obtained from a woman aged 55-69 years with acute or convalescent COVID-19. The CDR3 runs from the conserved cysteine through the conserved F or W. The D gene is left open where the match is weak. Expanded clones get a size class; other rows say once, few or many, or leave the size out.

TRBV6-5	TRBD1	.	TRBJ2-1	TGTGCCAGCAGTTACTCGACAGGGCTTCTCGGTGAGCAGTTCTTC	CASSYSTGLLGEQFF
TRBV5-1	TRBD1	.	TRBJ2-2	TGCGCCAGCAGCCTAAGAGGGACAGCCGATACATTAGCCGGGGAGCTGTTTTTT	CASSLRGTADTLAGELFF
TRBV7-2	TRBD1	.	TRBJ2-5	TGTGCCAGCAGCCCTCCCCTTTATGTGGGACAGGGATCGAAGACCCAGTACTTC	CASSPPLYVGQGSKTQYF
TRBV6-2/TRBV6-3	.	.	TRBJ2-7	TGTGCCAGCAGCTCACAGACCTACGAGCAGTACTTC	CASSSQTYEQYF
TRBV28	.	once	TRBJ2-3	TGTGCCAGCAGTTTAAACCTCGGGGGATCAGATACGCAGTATTTT	CASSLNLGGSDTQYF
TRBV9	.	.	TRBJ1-2	TGTGCCAGCAGCGTAGGGGGGGACCTTAACTATGGCTACACCTTC	CASSVGGDLNYGYTF
TRBV19	TRBD1	.	TRBJ2-7	TGTGCCAGTAGTATAGGCACAGGGGGCTACGAGCAGTACTTC	CASSIGTGGYEQYF
TRBV27	.	few	TRBJ2-7	TGTGCCAGCAGTTATCAGACAGGATACGAGCAGTACTTC	CASSYQTGYEQYF
TRBV10-3	TRBD1	.	TRBJ2-3	TGTGCCATCAGTGGGCCAGGGGGTCGGTTGAGCGCAGATACGCAGTATTTT	CAISGPGGRLSADTQYF
TRBV7-6	.	.	TRBJ1-1	TGTGCCAGCAGCTTAGTTCCAGGATTGGACACTGAAGCTTTCTTT	CASSLVPGLDTEAFF
TRBV29-1	TRBD2	.	TRBJ2-1	TGCAGCGTTCAGCGGGGCAGGGTCAATGAGCAGTTCTTC	CSVQRGRVNEQFF
TRBV3-1/TRBV3-2	.	.	TRBJ1-2	TGTGCCAGCAGCCAAGATTGGGCGTACACCTTC	CASSQDWAYTF
TRBV7-2	TRBD2	.	TRBJ2-1	TGTGCCAGCAGCTTAGGTAGCGGGGGTAGAAATGAGCAGTTCTTC	CASSLGSGGRNEQFF
TRBV6-2/TRBV6-3	.	.	TRBJ1-4	TGTGCCAGCAGTTACGACTCAATCAGGGGAACTGCAACTAATGAAAAACTGTTTTTT	CASSYDSIRGTATNEKLFF
TRBV5-4	.	.	TRBJ1-4	TGTGCCAGCGGGAGGGTAGGGGTTGATGAAAAACTGTTTTTT	CASGRVGVDEKLFF
TRBV4-3	.	once	TRBJ1-2	TGCGCCAGCAGCGGGATAGGGGCCAACTATGGCTACACCTTC	CASSGIGANYGYTF
TRBV10-2	TRBD2	.	TRBJ2-3	TGCGCCAGCAGTGAAATGGGGACTAGCGGGGGGCCTTTGAATACGCAGTATTTT	CASSEMGTSGGPLNTQYF
TRBV18	.	once	TRBJ1-6	TGTGCCAGCTCACCACCGTATATGACAGGTCCATCACCCCTCCACTTT	CASSPPYMTGPSPLHF
TRBV3-1/TRBV3-2	TRBD1	.	TRBJ1-1	TGTGCCAGCAGCCAAACAGGGGAGGACACTGAAGCTTTCTTT	CASSQTGEDTEAFF
TRBV6-2/TRBV6-3	.	.	TRBJ2-2	TGTGCCAGCAGCCTTCTGCCACAGGTTACGAACACCGGGGAGCTGTTTTTT	CASSLLPQVTNTGELFF
TRBV4-3	.	.	TRBJ1-3	TGCGCCAGCTCCACCGTGCGGGGAAACACCATATATTTT	CASSTVRGNTIYF
TRBV5-1	.	.	TRBJ2-5	TGCGCCAGCAGCTTGGTAGGCGACTACCAAGAGACCCAGTACTTC	CASSLVGDYQETQYF
TRBV19	.	.	TRBJ2-4	TGTGCCAGTAGTGTACAGGGAGTACAAAACATTCAGTACTTC	CASSVQGVQNIQYF
TRBV5-1	.	.	TRBJ2-5	TGCGCCAGCAGCTTGGCTTTCCAAGAGACCCAGTACTTC	CASSLAFQETQYF
TRBV7-2	.	.	TRBJ2-3	TGTGCCAGCAGCTTAGGACGCGGGGGCACAGATACGCAGTATTTT	CASSLGRGGTDTQYF
TRBV19	.	.	TRBJ1-5	TGTGCCAGTAGTCCTCGGGCGGGTGGGGAGCCCCAGCATTTT	CASSPRAGGEPQHF
TRBV19	.	.	TRBJ1-1	TGTGCCAGTAGTATCGGGTCAGGGGTGAACACTGAAGCTTTCTTT	CASSIGSGVNTEAFF
TRBV11-2	TRBD1	.	TRBJ2-7	TGTGCCAGCAGCACTACCGGGACAGGGGCCTACGAGCAGTACTTC	CASSTTGTGAYEQYF
TRBV27	.	.	TRBJ2-1	TGTGCCAGCAGTTTTAGTCCAGGGTGGGCCTACAATGAGCAGTTCTTC	CASSFSPGWAYNEQFF
TRBV27	TRBD1	.	TRBJ2-2	TGTGCCAGCAGTTTAGTTTTAGGGACAGGGCTTAACGGGGAGCTGTTTTTT	CASSLVLGTGLNGELFF